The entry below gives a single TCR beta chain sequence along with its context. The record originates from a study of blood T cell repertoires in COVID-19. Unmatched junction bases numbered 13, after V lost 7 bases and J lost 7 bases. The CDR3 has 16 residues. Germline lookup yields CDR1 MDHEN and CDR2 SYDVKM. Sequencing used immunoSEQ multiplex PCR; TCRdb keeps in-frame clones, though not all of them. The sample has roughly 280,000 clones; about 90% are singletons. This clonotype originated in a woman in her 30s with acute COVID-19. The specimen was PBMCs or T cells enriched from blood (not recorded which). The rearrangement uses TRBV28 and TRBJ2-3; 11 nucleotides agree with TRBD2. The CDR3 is CASISPGLAEANTQYF. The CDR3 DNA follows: TGTGCCAGCATCTCCCCGGGACTAGCGGAAGCGAATACGCAGTATTTT. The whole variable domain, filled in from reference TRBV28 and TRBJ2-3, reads DVKVTQSSRYLVKRTGEKVFLECVQDMDHENMFWYRQDPGLGLRLIYFSYDVKMKEKGDIPEGYSVSREKKERFSLILESASTNQTSMYLCASISPGLAEANTQYFGPGTRLTVL.